The rows below give T cell receptor beta chains drawn from one sample of a study of blood T cell repertoires in COVID-19. Assay: immunoSEQ multiplex PCR; the TCRdb copy retains only in-frame clones and omits some. The sample has 50,000 to 85,000 clones, around four fifths seen once. Sequencing was performed on peripheral blood. These receptors all come from a human donor in a cohort sampled during active COVID-19. Each CDR3 is given with its conserved first and last residue. The D gene is left open where the match is weak. Rows may omit the clone size; those that give it use once, few, many or a size class.

V	D	J	size	CDR3	DNA
TRBV7-8	.	TRBJ1-3	.	CASSLVTSGNTIYF	TGTGCCAGCAGCTTAGTCACTTCTGGAAACACCATATATTTT
TRBV7-2	TRBD2	TRBJ2-1	.	CASSFVQSGVNEQFF	TGTGCCAGCAGCTTCGTCCAAAGCGGGGTCAATGAGCAGTTCTTC
TRBV12-3/TRBV12-4	.	TRBJ1-3	.	CASSLQQGWGVYF	TGTGCCAGCAGTTTACAGCAGGGTTGGGGCGTATATTTT
TRBV6-4	TRBD2	TRBJ2-1	.	CASKVEGGPYNEQFF	TGTGCCAGCAAGGTAGAGGGAGGGCCCTACAATGAGCAGTTCTTC
TRBV27	TRBD2	TRBJ2-7	.	CASSFAGTSSEQYF	TGTGCCAGCAGTTTTGCCGGGACTAGCTCCGAGCAGTACTTC
TRBV11-1	.	TRBJ2-7	.	CASSTQGGVYEQYF	TGTGCCAGCAGCACACAGGGGGGGGTTTACGAGCAGTACTTC
TRBV7-8	.	TRBJ1-1	.	CASSPLTGGNTEAFF	TGTGCCAGCAGCCCCCTGACCGGGGGGAACACTGAAGCTTTCTTT
TRBV11-3	.	TRBJ2-5	.	CASSLGSRETQYF	TGTGCCAGCAGCTTAGGGAGCAGAGAGACCCAGTACTTC
TRBV11-2	TRBD1	TRBJ1-6	.	CASSSRGQRYNSPLHF	TGTGCCAGCAGCTCCCGGGGACAGCGATATAATTCACCCCTCCACTTT
TRBV5-1	.	TRBJ2-5	.	CASSVGRGRETQYF	TGCGCCAGCAGCGTCGGGCGGGGTAGAGAGACCCAGTACTTC
TRBV5-1	TRBD1	TRBJ1-6	few	CASSSGQLSSPLHF	TGCGCCAGCAGCTCGGGACAGCTTAGTTCACCCCTCCACTTT
TRBV4-3	.	TRBJ1-6	few	CASAAGSYNSPLHF	TGCGCCAGCGCCGCCGGGTCATATAATTCACCCCTCCACTTT
TRBV18	TRBD2	TRBJ2-7	.	CASSPVLAGAYEQYF	TGTGCCAGCTCACCAGTACTAGCGGGGGCCTACGAGCAGTACTTC
TRBV6-1	TRBD1	TRBJ1-3	.	CASSEGGTGGNTIYF	TGTGCCAGCAGTGAAGGGGGGACAGGGGGAAACACCATATATTTT
TRBV6-5	TRBD2	TRBJ2-7	.	CASSRKAGVPEQYF	TGTGCCAGCAGTCGCAAAGCGGGAGTTCCCGAGCAGTACTTC
TRBV28	TRBD1	TRBJ1-4	.	CASVGTANLNEKLFF	TGTGCCAGCGTTGGGACAGCTAATCTTAATGAAAAACTGTTTTTT
TRBV7-6	.	TRBJ1-5	few	CASSLVGGRNQPQHF	TGTGCCAGCAGCTTAGTGGGGGGGAGGAATCAGCCCCAGCATTTT
TRBV6-2/TRBV6-3	.	TRBJ1-1	.	CASSRSGRGTEAFF	TGTGCCAGCAGCCGATCCGGCAGGGGCACTGAAGCTTTCTTT
TRBV27	.	TRBJ1-6	.	CASSLNGGLLSPLHF	TGTGCCAGCAGTTTAAACGGCGGGCTCCTCTCACCCCTCCACTTT
TRBV3-1/TRBV3-2	.	TRBJ2-3	.	CASSPGTPSTDTQYF	TGTGCCAGCAGCCCCGGGACTCCGAGCACAGATACGCAGTATTTT
TRBV28	.	TRBJ1-5	.	CASWAGRNQPQHF	TGTGCCAGCTGGGCAGGGCGCAATCAGCCCCAGCATTTT
TRBV11-2	.	TRBJ1-3	once	CASRVSGAPGNTIYF	TGTGCCAGCAGGGTCTCGGGAGCCCCTGGAAACACCATATATTTT
TRBV25-1	.	TRBJ1-5	.	CASKASGSNQPQHF	TGTGCCAGCAAAGCCTCAGGTAGCAATCAGCCCCAGCATTTT
TRBV28	.	TRBJ2-6	few	CASSLAGSGANVLTF	TGTGCCAGCAGTTTAGCAGGGTCAGGGGCCAACGTCCTGACTTTC
TRBV6-5	.	TRBJ2-7	.	CASSRSRSYEQYF	TGTGCCAGCAGCCGGAGTAGGAGCTACGAGCAGTACTTC
TRBV7-6	TRBD2	TRBJ2-7	.	CASSSPGLATPEQYF	TGTGCCAGCAGCTCGCCGGGACTAGCTACTCCCGAGCAGTACTTC
TRBV29-1	.	TRBJ2-7	.	CSVISRGEQYF	TGCAGCGTTATTTCCAGGGGCGAGCAGTACTTC
TRBV18	.	TRBJ1-1	few	CASSPDLNTEAFF	TGTGCCAGCTCACCGGACTTGAACACTGAAGCTTTCTTT
TRBV11-2	TRBD2	TRBJ2-5	.	CASSHPPGGTQYF	TGTGCCAGCAGCCACCCCCCGGGGGGGACCCAGTACTTC
TRBV28	.	TRBJ1-2	.	CASSPERFRGYTF	TGTGCCAGCAGTCCGGAGAGGTTTCGTGGCTACACCTTC
TRBV24-1	TRBD1	TRBJ1-2	few	CATSNYRGGYTF	TGTGCCACCAGTAACTACAGGGGAGGCTACACCTTC
TRBV6-6	TRBD1	TRBJ2-7	.	CASSFTGTGPSYEQYF	TGTGCCAGCAGTTTTACCGGGACAGGGCCCTCCTACGAGCAGTACTTC
TRBV14	.	TRBJ2-6	.	CASSQAVRSGTGANVLTF	TGTGCCAGCAGCCAAGCCGTACGATCAGGGACTGGGGCCAACGTCCTGACTTTC
TRBV28	TRBD1	TRBJ1-2	once	CASSSPGTGSGYGYTF	TGTGCCAGCAGCAGTCCCGGGACAGGGTCGGGCTATGGCTACACCTTC
TRBV7-6	TRBD1	TRBJ2-7	.	CASSITGVGEQYF	TGTGCCAGCAGCATAACAGGGGTTGGGGAGCAGTACTTC
TRBV28	.	TRBJ1-1	.	CASSLMRNTEAFF	TGTGCCAGCAGTTTAATGAGGAACACTGAAGCTTTCTTT
TRBV4-3	.	TRBJ2-7	medium-sized	CASSQGITGYYEQYF	TGCGCCAGCAGCCAAGGGATTACAGGGTACTACGAGCAGTACTTC
TRBV27	.	TRBJ1-5	.	CASSFGPQYNQPQHF	TGTGCCAGCAGTTTTGGGCCCCAGTACAATCAGCCCCAGCATTTT
TRBV5-1	TRBD2	TRBJ2-1	.	CASERTSGGFEQFF	TGCGCCAGCGAAAGGACTAGCGGAGGGTTTGAGCAGTTCTTC
TRBV28	.	TRBJ2-7	.	CASKVGFAYEQYF	TGTGCCAGCAAGGTCGGGTTTGCCTACGAGCAGTACTTC
TRBV30	TRBD1	TRBJ1-2	.	CAWSVDRGGGYTF	TGTGCCTGGAGCGTGGACAGGGGGGGAGGCTACACCTTC
TRBV3-1/TRBV3-2	.	TRBJ1-3	.	CASSLTTGGNTIYF	TGTGCCAGCAGCCTTACGACAGGAGGAAACACCATATATTTT
TRBV9	.	TRBJ2-2	.	CASSALPGELFF	TGTGCCAGCAGCGCCCTCCCCGGGGAGCTGTTTTTT
TRBV28	.	TRBJ1-6	.	CASSLPGVENSPLHF	TGTGCCAGCAGTTTACCAGGGGTTGAGAATTCACCCCTCCACTTT
TRBV10-3	TRBD1	TRBJ2-7	.	CAISRDRQYEQYF	TGTGCCATCAGCCGGGACAGGCAATACGAGCAGTACTTC
TRBV6-5	TRBD1	TRBJ2-5	.	CASSYSRTGGGETQYF	TGTGCCAGCAGTTACTCCCGGACAGGGGGTGGGGAGACCCAGTACTTC
TRBV28	.	TRBJ1-3	.	CASSLPGHSGNTIYF	TGTGCCAGCAGTTTACCGGGACACTCTGGAAACACCATATATTTT
TRBV11-3	.	TRBJ2-1	.	CASSLGGGDEQFF	TGTGCCAGCAGCTTAGGGGGCGGGGATGAGCAGTTCTTC
TRBV11-2	.	TRBJ1-2	medium-sized	CASSPTHYGYTF	TGTGCCAGCAGCCCGACACACTATGGCTACACCTTC
TRBV20-1	TRBD1	TRBJ1-5	.	CSASTGGAGQPQHF	TGCAGTGCTAGTACAGGGGGCGCGGGGCAGCCCCAGCATTTT
TRBV28	.	TRBJ2-1	.	CASSRTRVSYNEQFF	TGTGCCAGCAGTAGAACCCGCGTTTCCTACAATGAGCAGTTCTTC
TRBV4-3	.	TRBJ2-2	.	CASSKIGFKGITGELFF	TGCGCCAGCAGCAAGATCGGGTTTAAGGGGATCACCGGGGAGCTGTTTTTT
TRBV7-9	.	TRBJ2-1	.	CASSLARPYGEQFF	TGTGCCAGCAGCTTAGCGAGGCCCTACGGTGAGCAGTTCTTC
TRBV5-6	.	TRBJ2-7	.	CASRLTPGNEQYF	TGTGCCAGCAGGCTTACACCGGGAAACGAGCAGTACTTC